This TCR beta chain was identified in a study of OX40 agonist ivuxolimab in advanced cancers. The wider study: The treatment was a fully human IgG2 OX40 agonist, ivuxolimab. Study-level findings and limits: Expanded clones tended on average to be more numerous among CD8+ T cells than CD4+. At 0.1-3.0 mg/kg, partial responders had clonal expansion among the lowest observed.

Generated by immunoSEQ multiplex PCR, the TCRdb table keeps only in-frame clones and is missing some. The sample lists 120,000 or so clones, 89% occurring once. The ends were cut back, 5 bases at V and 4 bases at J, with 27 bases in the middle. The length of the CDR3 is 18 residues. Germline loops: CDR1 SGHDT, CDR2 YYEEEE. Note on this clone: The antigen remains unidentified.

This clonotype was obtained from an adult with an advanced solid tumor such as melanoma, head and neck, liver or kidney cancer. The chain has TRBV5-6 and TRBJ1-2; maybe TRBD1 (5 bases). The sample in question was CD4+ or CD8+ T cells sorted from blood, obtained in a trial of the OX40 agonist ivuxolimab. DNA for the CDR3: TGTGCCAGCAGTTCGGTTGGGACGCCCCTCGGCGTGAGCTATGGCTACACCTTC. Protein: CASSSVGTPLGVSYGYTF.